This passage covers 16 T cell receptor beta chains from one sample sequenced in a study of T cell changes during pregnancy in multiple sclerosis. Libraries were prepared by immunoSEQ multiplex PCR; TCRdb keeps only in-frame clonotypes and omits some of them. The repertoire holds under 50,000 clones, with under 95% as singletons. The sample here was CD8+ T cells from peripheral blood mononuclear cells, taken in the third trimester of pregnancy. The receptors derive from a female donor with multiple sclerosis, enrolled in a pregnancy study.

The chain joins TRBV6-5 to TRBJ1-5; TRBD1 agrees at 7 bases. This CDR3 region has 13 residues. V trimming: 5 bases; J trimming: 4 bases; junction bases outside the gene matches: 2. Germline assignment: CDR1 MNHEY and CDR2 SVGAGI. DNA of the CDR3: TGTGCCAGCAGTGGGACAGTTAATCAGCCCCAGCATTTT. This sequence encodes CASSGTVNQPQHF.

This chain uses TRBV9 with TRBJ1-2; D remains ambiguous. Trimming stripped 0 bases from V and 5 bases from J, with 11 bases between. There are 14 residues in the CDR3. CDR1 and CDR2 from the germline V gene are SGDLS and YYNGEE. CDR3 bases: TGTGCCAGCAGCGTAGTCGGGGTAAGTTATGGCTACACCTTC. Amino acids: CASSVVGVSYGYTF.

The V and J genes are TRBV27 and TRBJ1-2; 9 bases match TRBD1. The CDR3 runs to 12 residues. J was trimmed by 7 bases and V by 8 bases; bases with no gene match: 5. Germline V gives CDR1 MNHEY, CDR2 SMNVEV (reference sequence). The CDR3 is CASGRTGVGYTF. The CDR3, as DNA: TGTGCCAGCGGAAGGACAGGGGTTGGCTACACCTTC.

V gene TRBV7-6 combines with J gene TRBJ2-1, with 7 bases aligning to TRBD1. Germline loops: CDR1 SGHVS, CDR2 FNYEAQ. The CDR3 contains 14 residues. Trimming removed 1 base from V and 7 bases from J; junction bases left unmatched: 4. CDR3: CASSLGQGVNEQFF. In DNA, the CDR3 is TGTGCCAGCAGCTTAGGACAGGGTGTAAATGAGCAGTTCTTC.

The chain recombines TRBV7-2 with TRBJ2-7, with 7 bases aligning to TRBD2. With V trimmed by 4 bases and J by 6 bases, 6 bases remained unmatched. The germline gives CDR1 SGHTA, CDR2 FQGNSA. CDR3 length: 13 amino acids. CDR3 in amino acids: CASSSGLVVEQYF. The CDR3 DNA is TGTGCCAGCAGCTCCGGACTAGTAGTCGAGCAGTACTTC.

The chain has TRBV4-1 and TRBJ2-1; D possibly corresponds to TRBD1 (6 bases). Germline V gene data show CDR1 as MGHRA and CDR2 as YSYEKL. Between the trimmed V and J ends, which lost 4 bases and 8 bases, there was a span of 12 bases. There are 13 residues in the CDR3. CDR3 protein: CASSPTQGHEQFF. The DNA for the CDR3 is TGCGCCAGCAGCCCCACACAGGGTCATGAGCAGTTCTTC.

The chain links TRBV27 to TRBJ1-1; D might be TRBD1 (5 bases). Germline values: CDR1 MNHEY, CDR2 SMNVEV (reference sequence). There are 16 residues in the CDR3. Trimming pared 6 bases from V and 3 bases from J, leaving 20 bases between. Here the CDR3 DNA reads TGTGCCAGCAGCAGTACTGTCGCCCAGGGTTACACTGAAGCTTTCTTT. This encodes CASSSTVAQGYTEAFF.

This chain connects TRBV6-6 to TRBJ2-2, with TRBD1 matching over 10 bases. With 6 bases clipped from V and 3 bases from J, the junction kept 4 bases outside the gene matches. The CDR3 spans 15 residues. Germline values: CDR1 MNHNY, CDR2 SVGAGI (reference sequence). The chain's CDR3 is CASRPGQGYTGELFF. In nucleotides, the CDR3 is TGTGCCAGCAGACCGGGACAGGGGTACACCGGGGAGCTGTTTTTT.

This chain uses TRBV6-1 with TRBJ1-1, with D possibly being TRBD1 (5 bases). CDR1 is MNHNS, CDR2 SASEGT, per germline. CDR3 length equals 12 residues. Trimming removed 7 bases at V and 6 bases at J, with 12 bases between. The CDR3 spells CASIDRGPEAFF. The DNA for the CDR3 is TGTGCCAGCATCGACAGAGGACCTGAAGCTTTCTTT.

The chain employs TRBV6-1 and TRBJ1-5; D is uncertain. The CDR3 sequence is 16 residues long. Germline V gene lookup returns CDR1 MNHNS and CDR2 SASEGT. Trimming took off 2 bases at V and 4 bases at J, with 15 bases between the two ends. CDR3: CASSELMLRLNQPQHF. Here the CDR3 DNA reads TGTGCCAGCAGTGAATTGATGTTGCGTTTAAATCAGCCCCAGCATTTT.

The chain carries TRBV6-4 and TRBJ2-1, with no clear D. Trimming cost V 0 bases and J 7 bases, with 7 bases left between them. The CDR3 consists of 13 residues. Germline loops: CDR1 MRHNA, CDR2 SNTAGT. The CDR3 here is CASSDSPTNEQFF. The CDR3 DNA reads TGTGCCAGCAGTGACTCTCCTACGAATGAGCAGTTCTTC.

The chain uses TRBV30 and TRBJ2-1, with TRBD2 matching over 9 bases. Trimming removed 8 bases from V and 4 bases from J; junction bases left unmatched: 3. The CDR3 spans 12 residues. Looked up from germline, CDR1 is GTSNPN and CDR2 is SVGIG (reference sequence). This chain's CDR3 is CAAGGWYNEQFF. For the CDR3, the DNA is TGTGCCGCGGGAGGGTGGTACAATGAGCAGTTCTTC.

The DNA for the CDR3 is TGTGCTAGTGGTTTGCCCCCGGACTATCGGAGGTCCGGGGAGCTGTTTTTT. It codes for CASGLPPDYRRSGELFF. The rearrangement uses TRBV12-5 and TRBJ2-2; D might be TRBD2 (6 bases). Per the germline V gene, CDR1 is LGHNT and CDR2 is FRNRAP. V lost 2 bases, J lost 6 bases, and 19 bases lay in between. The CDR3 consists of 17 residues.

The chain carries TRBV6-1 and TRBJ2-1, with TRBD2 matching 9 bases. CDR3 length: 15 residues. Germline V gives CDR1 MNHNS, CDR2 SASEGT. The ends lost 5 bases at V and 7 bases at J; junction bases unmatched: 9. CDR3 sequence: CASSPLAGAFNEQFF. CDR3 DNA: TGTGCCAGCAGTCCTTTAGCGGGAGCCTTTAATGAGCAGTTCTTC.

This sequence joins TRBV6-6 and TRBJ2-3, with no clear D. The CDR3 covers 14 residues. Germline V gene lookup returns CDR1 MNHNY and CDR2 SVGAGI (reference sequence). V gave up 2 bases and J gave up 4 bases, with 10 bases separating them. The CDR3 loop is CASSYGLEPDTQYF. The CDR3, as DNA: TGTGCCAGCAGTTACGGGCTCGAGCCAGATACGCAGTATTTT.

V is TRBV27 and J is TRBJ1-1, with a weak D call TRBD1 (6 bases). The V end lost 7 bases, the J end lost 3 bases, and 15 bases lay between the germline ends. Germline V gene sequence: CDR1 MNHEY, CDR2 SMNVEV (reference sequence). The CDR3 length is 14 residues. In DNA form, the CDR3 reads TGTGCCAGCACTTCCAGGTCAGGGGACACTGAAGCTTTCTTT. Translation: CASTSRSGDTEAFF.